This T cell receptor beta chain originates from a study of cytomegalovirus exposure and HLA in healthy donors (dated by TCRdb to about 2017). Broadly, across the study: In an earlier analysis of some 610 of the donors, 276 Gb of sequence data and roughly 100 million unique TCR beta sequences from 180 million or so T cells were reported. Of the 398 genotyped donors, approximately 81% were placed in the genetic ancestry cluster associated with self-reported Caucasian donors. The T cell repertoires of 666 subjects were profiled by immunosequencing and related to cytomegalovirus serostatus. To predict cytomegalovirus infection status, the study combined high-throughput TCR immunosequencing, statistical association of individual TCRs with disease status, and machine learning. Among roughly 370 genotyped donors of the cohort, an average of approximately 240,000 unique TCR beta nucleotide sequences were sequenced per donor, approximately 20% of them non-productive. Typing coverage differed by locus: A, B, C, DRB1 and DQB1 were typed in roughly 620-630 donors, DQA1 in about 500, DPA1 in some 600, and DPB1 in just under 490. Donor age, sex, ethnicity and CMV serostatus were compiled alongside the repertoire data. The study was designed to test whether signatures of past pathogen exposure could be identified by cataloging public T cell receptors. HLA typing included class I and class II loci at four-digit resolution. Along with the roughly 670-subject first cohort, a separate validation cohort of over a hundred different subjects was used. Rather than drawing on any new phenotypic data, the later analysis identified candidate immune exposures from TCR beta sequences and the way those sequences occurred across donors. In an earlier analysis of roughly 540 of the donors, high-throughput TCR beta sequencing was used to judge whether each TCR beta V gene segment behaved as functional or pseudogenic. A later genetic analysis used genome-wide SNP genotypes for about three fifths of the 666 donors, treating that subset as a discovery cohort. Every discovery cohort repertoire had been produced on one sequencing platform. A later analysis re-analyzed previously published TCR beta repertoires from approximately 700 donors and added high-resolution HLA genotyping to study TCR occurrence patterns. Roughly 5 DR-DQ haplotypes were handled as single units for association and clustering, since linkage in the cohort was strong. An early release that covered roughly 600 HLA-typed donors contained approximately 320 gigabases of sequencing data and about 84 million unique TCR sequences. On the study overall, not on this receptor specifically: V-gene and J-gene trimming of TCR beta chains was associated with a missense DCLRE1C variant in a later genetic analysis, and the association was replicated in an independent cohort. Linkage disequilibrium might explain the correlated functional status among segregating V segments, but an unknown experimental factor could not be ruled out. In a later analysis, TCR association rates were found to vary across HLA loci, with the most associated TCRs seen for DRB1 alleles and the fewest for HLA-C alleles. Because some donors lacked HLA typing at each locus, the association tests relied only on the typed subset. A later analysis associated 15,000 to 20,000 TCR beta sequences with specific HLA alleles at a false discovery rate of 0.05. Because counts were too low, seventeen rarely observed V segments, including chromosome 9 orphons, were excluded from the earlier analysis of 587 of the donors. When HLA alleles, especially DR and DQ, strongly co-occurred, TCR associations were difficult to assign to individual alleles. A later analysis found that HLA-associated TCR beta chains were more clonally expanded and had lower generation probabilities than equally common non-associated chains. The study listed approximately 160 TCR beta chains as associated with cytomegalovirus. According to the authors, the approach could potentially be generalized to other disease states and immunological phenotypes. According to a later genetic analysis, donors in an Asian-associated ancestry cluster had fewer N-insertions in productive TCRs than the approximately 700-donor mean. A cluster of highly shared sequence variants was judged likely to represent a technical artifact of the sequencing pipeline. Immune exposure information for the cohort was limited to CMV serostatus. An earlier analysis of some 590 of the donors showed that most TCR beta V segments appeared in productive rearrangements either about 87% or about 30% of the time, which broadly matched IMGT annotations. Presence/absence analyses assumed roughly uniform sequencing depth across donors, an assumption that may not hold. The classifier was reported to diagnose cytomegalovirus status with high specificity and sensitivity in both the original and validation cohorts. In vitro tests confirmed that a few of the cytomegalovirus-associated TCR beta chains recognize cytomegalovirus antigens. This cohort had only TCR beta chains sequenced, and the lack of alpha or paired-chain data limited which features could be detected. Because the 87-base-pair reads could not distinguish some IMGT-functional V segments, including TRBV6-2 and TRBV6-3, those segments were excluded. Most TCR sequences were observed very rarely across donors, whereas some public TCRs were present in many individuals. A further reported finding was that TCR beta sequences accurately predicted the HLA-A and HLA-B alleles for most subjects in the first cohort. Most CMV-associated TCR beta chains appeared to be HLA-restricted in a later analysis, and the HLA associations seemed to be driven largely by CMV exposure. Several of the top co-occurrence clusters appeared to be linked to parvovirus B19, influenza, CMV and Epstein-Barr virus, according to a later analysis.

Reading from cysteine to phenylalanine, the CDR3 counts 13 amino acids. The CDR3 DNA has 39 bases and is translated from base 1. Per the germline V gene, LGHNA is the CDR1 and YNFKEQ is the CDR2. V loses 1 base of germline sequence and J loses 10 bases, and the interval between the two ends is 8 bases. In total, 500 to 700 healthy bone marrow donors made up the cohort. Cohort members were all nominally healthy when sampled, although unrecorded immune exposures were likely present. The donor tested CMV seronegative, placing the donor among the 350 to 400 seronegative members of the cohort. Each donor provided a peripheral blood sample, and peripheral blood mononuclear cells were used for TCR beta sequencing. Genomic DNA was extracted from the blood cell samples with the Qiagen DNeasy Blood Extraction Kit. On this clone itself: Its antigen remains undetermined. No much larger clonotype is one base removed from it; base qualities were not supplied.

The method was the immunoSEQ multiplex PCR assay. For the multiplex PCR, a mixture combining 60 forward primers for TCR Vbeta segments and 13 reverse primers for TCR Jbeta segments was used. The CDR3 region of rearranged TCR beta genes was amplified from genomic DNA with a multiplex PCR assay. The amplified TCR beta libraries were sequenced on the Illumina HiSeq System as 87-base-pair reads. For the original study's pipeline: A later analysis tallied 75 million to 95 million unique TCR beta chains across the approximately 670 repertoires, and about 10 million of those chains were shared by two or more donors. To remove PCR and sequencing errors, raw reads were error-corrected and collapsed into unique sequences using a nearest-neighbor algorithm that merged closely related sequences. V, D and J gene segments were assigned by aligning CDR3 sequences to IMGT reference sequences. Each retained sequence needed at least a six-nucleotide match to both a V gene segment and a J gene segment. Rearrangements were called productive when the CDR3 lacked stop codons and stayed in frame with V and J; all others were non-productive. CDR3 was defined according to IMGT convention as the region running from the second conserved V-encoded cysteine to the conserved J-encoded phenylalanine. In an earlier analysis of 550 to 650 of the donors, sequences lacking an unambiguous match to a single V gene segment were excluded. An earlier analysis of some 610 of the donors called V segments functional above 56.7% productive rearrangements and segregating when the between-donor standard deviation exceeded 5%. To diagnose cytomegalovirus status from the catalog of TCR beta chain sequences, a statistical classification framework was built. A later analysis assigned V and J genes by comparing TCR nucleotide sequences with IMGT/GENE-DB human TR gene sequences. The TCRdist pipeline was used in a later analysis to assign CDR3 sequences and most-parsimonious VDJ recombination scenarios. In a later analysis, every TCR beta chain was defined by the combination of its CDR3 amino acid sequence and its V-gene family, and reads without a unique V-gene family were dropped. A later analysis removed 450 to 600 highly shared, low-generation-probability nucleotide sequences to deal with suspected cross-contamination and a sequencing artifact. A later analysis calculated a clonal expansion index for each public chain from normalized within-repertoire ranks of inferred template counts. In a later analysis, generation probabilities were computed using a VDJ recombination model fitted to out-of-frame rearrangements, and the results were checked against IGoR. A later analysis scored TCR-TCR, TCR-HLA and TCR-CMV co-occurrence with hypergeometric tests, applying a repertoire-size bias correction to TCR pairs. To estimate false discovery rates, a later analysis permuted the HLA or CMV assignments 20 times. In a later analysis, co-occurring TCRs were grouped with DBSCAN, and TCRdist sequence similarity was added when clustering was performed within HLA-allele-positive subsets. Repertoires with fewer than 30,000 or more than 120,000 public chains were left out of co-occurrence clustering, as were five repertoires with anomalous nucleotide sharing. In TCRdb, the immuneACCESS table is reduced to in-frame sequences with V and J assigned. These tables do not hold every clone; where another copy was compared, an unresolved V gene accounts for under half, and the others remain unexplained. V, J and clone size are taken as reported in that table, and D and trimming were inferred from the DNA itself. The sample table contains about 120,000 clones; only one count was recorded for around 70% of them. The top ten constitute 7.3% of the sample.

Sequencing used PBMCs. The sequence came from a male donor in good health and CMV-seronegative. The chain employs TRBV4-2 and TRBJ1-6, with the D segment identity uncertain. The CDR3 in this case is CASSQGDLSPLHF. The bases read TGTGCCAGCAGCCAAGGAGACTTATCACCCCTCCACTTT.